This T cell receptor beta chain is from a study of blood T cells in healthy people across ages. Germline V gene data show CDR1 as MDHEN and CDR2 as SYDVKM. The CDR3 runs 14 residues. The V and J ends lost 6 bases and 4 bases respectively, with 13 bases between them. Through a sample-barcoded 5' primer and a J-beta primer mix, a second PCR was run for about 7 to 12 cycles. TCRdb used MiXCR to reprocess the 5' RACE reads, holding one entry per CDR3 protein. The sample contains 1.5 million to 1.9 million distinct CDR3 sequences, 35% to 45% of which appear only once. This receptor was taken from a woman between 18 and 29 years old in good health. The genes are TRBV28 and TRBJ2-1; a weak D match, TRBD2 (6 bases). The specimen was blood. CDR3 protein: CASRSERVYNEQFF. CDR3 DNA: TGTGCCAGCAGGAGTGAGCGGGTTTACAATGAGCAGTTCTTC.